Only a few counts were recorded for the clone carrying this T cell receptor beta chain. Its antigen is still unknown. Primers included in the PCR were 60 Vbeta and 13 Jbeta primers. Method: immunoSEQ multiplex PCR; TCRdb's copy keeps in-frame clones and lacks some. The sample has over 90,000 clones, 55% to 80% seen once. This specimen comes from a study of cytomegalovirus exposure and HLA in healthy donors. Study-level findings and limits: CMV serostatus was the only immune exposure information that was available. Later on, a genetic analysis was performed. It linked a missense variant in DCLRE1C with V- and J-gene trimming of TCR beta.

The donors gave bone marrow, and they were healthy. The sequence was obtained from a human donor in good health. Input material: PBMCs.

CDR3 in amino acids: CASSLAAWRRIQYF. The DNA for the CDR3 is TGTGCCAGCAGCTTAGCGGCTTGGAGACGGATTCAGTACTTC. The V call is TRBV11-2, the J call TRBJ2-4; D unclear. The V and J ends lost 1 base and 10 bases respectively, with 14 bases between them. This CDR3 has 14 amino acids. Germline loops: CDR1 SGHAT, CDR2 FQNNGV.